Presented here are 30 T cell receptor beta chains from one specimen sequenced in a study of shared clonotypes between healthy human individuals. CD45RO negativity and positive selection for CCR7 defined naive CD8 cells, a population that excluded terminally differentiated effector memory CD45RA+ cells. TCRdb keeps only in-frame clones here, not all; method: immunoSEQ multiplex PCR. Here the sample spans 800,000 or so clones, 90% to 98% being singletons. The source material was naive CD8+ T cells sorted from blood. The source is a man under 40 in good health.

The chain recombines TRBV27 with TRBJ1-1; weak D call: TRBD1 (6 bases). V lost 5 bases and J 0 bases, leaving 19 bases between the germline ends. The CDR3 runs to 17 residues. In germline, CDR1 is MNHEY, CDR2 SMNVEV (reference sequence). The CDR3 loop reads CASSLSRDIWMNTEAFF. The CDR3 DNA sequence: TGTGCCAGCAGTCTCTCTAGGGACATATGGATGAACACTGAAGCTTTCTTT.

In this sample, this clone turned up once. This sequence joins TRBV5-1 and TRBJ1-1; a possible D gene is TRBD1 (5 bases). In germline, CDR1 is SGHRS, CDR2 YFSETQ. V lost 0 bases to trimming and J lost 6 bases, with 12 bases between them. The CDR3 spans 14 residues. CDR3 region: CASSLVGRDAEAFF. The CDR3 region has the DNA TGCGCCAGCAGCTTGGTGGGCCGGGACGCTGAAGCTTTCTTT.

The chain couples TRBV9 to TRBJ2-2; 12 nucleotides match TRBD2. The germline CDR1 and CDR2 sequences are SGDLS and YYNGEE. After removal of 6 bases from V and 3 bases from J, the junction contained 6 bases not matched to a gene. The CDR3 runs to 16 residues. The CDR3 loop is CASNLAGGADTGELFF. CDR3 DNA: TGTGCCAGCAACCTAGCGGGAGGGGCGGACACCGGGGAGCTGTTTTTT.

This clone has more than one count but fewer than ten. The chain couples TRBV19 to TRBJ2-1; D ambiguous. The CDR3 consists of 17 residues. Trimming removed 4 bases from V and 1 base from J, with 17 bases in between. Looked up from germline, CDR1 is LNHDA and CDR2 is SQIVND (reference sequence). The CDR3 region is CASSTPSSRESYNEQFF. The DNA of the CDR3 is TGTGCCAGTAGTACACCGTCGTCCCGAGAGTCCTACAATGAGCAGTTCTTC.

The rearrangement uses TRBV7-8 and TRBJ2-5; D remains unclear. With 0 bases removed from V and 1 base from J, the gap between germline ends came to 6 bases. Germline V CDR1 and CDR2: SGHVS, FQNEAQ. This CDR3 is built from 14 residues. The CDR3 coding sequence is TGTGCCAGCAGCTTAGCAGGGTTCCAAGAGACCCAGTACTTC. It specifies CASSLAGFQETQYF.

The chain's CDR3 is CASIPDRDNSNQPQHF. CDR3 sequence (DNA): TGTGCCAGTATTCCGGACCGGGACAATAGCAATCAGCCCCAGCATTTT. The genes are TRBV19 and TRBJ1-5, with a tentative D call TRBD1 (6 bases). The CDR3 is 16 amino acids. Germline V lookup: CDR1 LNHDA, CDR2 SQIVND (reference sequence). V gave up 7 bases and J gave up 0 bases, with 16 bases separating them.

The chain links TRBV27 to TRBJ1-1, with no clear D. The CDR3 is 13 amino acids. Germline CDR1 reads MNHEY; CDR2 reads SMNVEV (reference sequence). Trimming shortened V by 2 bases and J by 6 bases, and 10 bases separated the two germline ends. The CDR3 is CASSLVGFAEAFF. The CDR3 DNA sequence: TGTGCCAGCAGTTTAGTGGGATTCGCTGAAGCTTTCTTT.

The genes are TRBV11-2 and TRBJ2-3, with D uncertain. Trimming left V 1 base short and J 0 bases short, with 11 bases between. CDR1 and CDR2 (germline): SGHAT, FQNNGV. This CDR3 region has 16 residues. As DNA, the CDR3 is TGTGCCAGCAGCTTAGTGGTAGCCACTAGCACAGATACGCAGTATTTT. Translated, it gives CASSLVVATSTDTQYF.

The chain couples TRBV10-2 to TRBJ1-1; TRBD1 might be the D (5 bases). Germline V CDR1 and CDR2: WSHSY, SAAADI. V gave up 9 bases and J gave up 4 bases, with 15 bases separating them. This CDR3 is 13 amino acids long. This CDR3 is CASKEGIGTEAFF. The CDR3 coding sequence is TGCGCCAGTAAGGAGGGGATAGGCACTGAAGCTTTCTTT.

The chain uses TRBV29-1 and TRBJ2-7; D gene ambiguous. Per the germline V gene, CDR1 is SQVTM and CDR2 is ANQGSEA. V lost 3 bases, J lost 2 bases, and 11 bases lay in between. This CDR3 spans 13 amino acids. In DNA form, the CDR3 reads TGCAGCGTTGATGGGGATCAGACCTACGAGCAGTACTTC. Its translation: CSVDGDQTYEQYF.

The chain joins TRBV27 to TRBJ2-1; D gene unclear. Germline CDR1 MNHEY, CDR2 SMNVEV (reference sequence). There are 13 residues in the CDR3. Trimming shortened V by 10 bases and J by 0 bases, and 10 bases separated the two germline ends. The CDR3 here is CATKTGSYNEQFF. DNA for the CDR3: TGTGCCACCAAGACTGGCTCCTACAATGAGCAGTTCTTC.

The chain links TRBV7-9 to TRBJ2-1; D unclear. Trimming shortened V by 8 bases and J by 5 bases, and 10 bases separated the two germline ends. The CDR3 has 12 amino acids. Germline V lookup: CDR1 SEHNR, CDR2 FQNEAQ (reference sequence). CDR3 nucleotides: TGTGCCAGCGGCCCCGGAAACAATGAGCAGTTCTTC. Protein: CASGPGNNEQFF.

CDR3 in DNA: TGCGCCAGCAGCTTCGGACAGTTCAACACTGAAGCTTTCTTT. Protein product: CASSFGQFNTEAFF. The chain links TRBV5-1 to TRBJ1-1, with D perhaps TRBD1 (6 bases). The germline CDR1 and CDR2 sequences are SGHRS and YFSETQ. This CDR3 is 14 amino acids long. The V and J ends lost 2 bases and 2 bases respectively, with 10 bases between them.

This clone was seen only a few times. The rearrangement links TRBV28 to TRBJ2-1; 8 nucleotides align to TRBD1. V was pared by 11 bases and J by 7 bases, with 7 bases of the junction left unmatched. The CDR3 consists of 12 residues. Germline CDR1 and CDR2: MDHEN and SYDVKM. For the CDR3, the DNA is TGTGCCGTCAGGGGGCTGGCTAATGAGCAGTTCTTC. Amino acid sequence: CAVRGLANEQFF.

The chain carries TRBV29-1 and TRBJ2-5, with D maybe TRBD2 (5 bases). V was clipped by 2 bases and J by 3 bases, with 13 bases between them. The CDR3 loop spans 14 amino acids. CDR1 and CDR2 (germline): SQVTM, ANQGSEA. The CDR3 is CSVERVSVEETQYF. The DNA of the CDR3 is TGCAGCGTTGAAAGGGTTAGCGTCGAAGAGACCCAGTACTTC.

The chain combines TRBV28 with TRBJ2-7; perhaps TRBD2 as D (5 bases). Between the trimmed V and J ends, which lost 3 bases and 0 bases, there was a span of 9 bases. CDR1 MDHEN and CDR2 SYDVKM come from the germline V gene. The CDR3 is 14 amino acids. The CDR3 protein is CASSFTTSSYEQYF. DNA of the CDR3: TGTGCCAGCAGTTTTACAACTAGCTCCTACGAGCAGTACTTC.

The chain couples TRBV5-6 to TRBJ1-1; possible D gene TRBD1, 6 bases. This CDR3 contains 17 residues. Trimming cost V 5 bases and J 1 base, with 21 bases left between them. The germline gives CDR1 SGHDT, CDR2 YYEEEE. The CDR3 DNA reads as TGTGCCAGCAGAGCCCCCGGGGGCGTATGGGAGAACACTGAAGCTTTCTTT. Translating it yields CASRAPGGVWENTEAFF.

The chain recombines TRBV27 with TRBJ2-7; 12 bases agree with TRBD2. Germline V lookup: CDR1 MNHEY, CDR2 SMNVEV (reference sequence). After removal of 6 bases from V and 4 bases from J, the junction contained 7 bases not matched to a gene. The CDR3 length is 15 residues. The CDR3 nucleotides read TGTGCCAGCAGCCCGGGGACTAGCGGGCCTTACGAGCAGTACTTC. It encodes CASSPGTSGPYEQYF.

The chain uses TRBV28 and TRBJ1-1; D remains unclear. Germline V gene data show CDR1 as MDHEN and CDR2 as SYDVKM. The CDR3 spans 14 residues. V dropped 3 bases and J dropped 1 base, with 9 bases sitting between them. CDR3 in amino acids: CASSFEWQNTEAFF. The CDR3 nucleotides read TGTGCCAGCAGTTTCGAGTGGCAGAACACTGAAGCTTTCTTT.

CDR3 nucleotide sequence: TGTGCCAGCAGTTTACTCGGGACAAGGCCCTACGAGCAGTACTTC. Protein sequence: CASSLLGTRPYEQYF. The chain is built from TRBV6-1 and TRBJ2-7; a possible D gene is TRBD1 (6 bases). This CDR3 is 15 amino acids long. The germline V gene has CDR1 MNHNS and CDR2 SASEGT. Deletions cut 5 bases from V and 2 bases from J, with 16 bases between.

The chain carries TRBV5-4 and TRBJ1-2, with TRBD1 identical over 8 bases. After removal of 3 bases from V and 4 bases from J, the junction contained 5 bases not matched to a gene. The CDR3 consists of 14 residues. CDR1 is SGHNT, CDR2 YYREEE, per germline (reference sequence). DNA for the CDR3: TGTGCCAGCAGCTGGGGGACAGGAACCTATGGCTACACCTTC. Amino acids: CASSWGTGTYGYTF.

V gene TRBV29-1 combines with J gene TRBJ2-3; possibly TRBD2 for D (6 bases). Germline CDR1 SQVTM, CDR2 ANQGSEA. The CDR3 is 13 residues long. Trimming cost V 8 bases and J 2 bases, with 14 bases left between them. The CDR3: CSLKRVHTDTQYF. The DNA of the CDR3 is TGCAGCCTAAAGCGGGTGCACACAGATACGCAGTATTTT.

The chain carries TRBV7-8 and TRBJ2-7; D might be TRBD2 (5 bases). The germline V gene encodes CDR1 SGHVS and CDR2 FQNEAQ. This CDR3 is built from 13 residues. V lost 8 bases and J lost 2, with 13 bases in between. The CDR3 coding sequence is TGTGCCAGCTCCAGCGGAGCTCCCTACGAGCAGTACTTC. Translation gives CASSSGAPYEQYF.

The genes are TRBV7-9 and TRBJ1-1; maybe TRBD1 (6 bases). CDR1 SEHNR and CDR2 FQNEAQ come from the germline V gene (reference sequence). With 7 bases removed from V and 8 bases from J, the gap between germline ends came to 14 bases. This CDR3 has 12 residues. In DNA form, the CDR3 reads TGTGCCAGCATCAAGGGGGGTTCGGAAGCTTTCTTT. Translating gives CASIKGGSEAFF. Based on the CDR3 plus reference TRBV7-9 and TRBJ1-1, the full variable domain is DTGVSQNPRHKITKRGQNVTFRCDPISEHNRLYWYRQTLGQGPEFLTYFQNEAQLEKSRLLSDRFSAERPKGSFSTLEIQRTEQGDSAMYLCASIKGGSEAFFGQGTRLTVV.

The genes are TRBV29-1 and TRBJ2-2; 7 bases are shared with TRBD2. In germline, CDR1 is SQVTM, CDR2 ANQGSEA. The CDR3 spans 13 residues. V shed 7 bases and J 0 bases; nucleotides not matched to a gene: 2. The CDR3 coding sequence is TGCAGCGGGCTAGCGGCGAACACCGGGGAGCTGTTTTTT. Its translation is CSGLAANTGELFF.

The chain uses TRBV29-1 and TRBJ2-7; D is possibly TRBD1 (5 bases). V lost 5 bases, J lost 4 bases, and 12 bases lay in between. The germline gives CDR1 SQVTM, CDR2 ANQGSEA. The CDR3 sequence is 12 residues long. In DNA form, the CDR3 reads TGCAGCGTTCTAGGGGATCATTACGAGCAGTACTTC. Amino acid sequence: CSVLGDHYEQYF.

The gene calls are TRBV15 and TRBJ1-5; maybe TRBD1 (6 bases). CDR1 is LNHNV, CDR2 YYDKDF, per germline (reference sequence). Deletions cut 3 bases from V and 3 bases from J, with 9 bases between. This CDR3 is built from 14 residues. DNA for the CDR3: TGTGCCACCAGCAGGAGGGGGATCAATCAGCCCCAGCATTTT. Protein: CATSRRGINQPQHF.

This sequence joins TRBV5-4 and TRBJ2-1; tentatively, D is TRBD2 (5 bases). CDR3 length equals 13 residues. Germline V gene sequence: CDR1 SGHNT, CDR2 YYREEE (reference sequence). Trimming took off 1 base at V and 9 bases at J, with 11 bases between the two ends. The CDR3 region has the DNA TGTGCCAGCAGCTTGCCGTCTAGCCCTGAGCAGTTCTTC. The encoded protein is CASSLPSSPEQFF.

Concerning this clone: The sample has other DNA sequences that encode this CDR3 too. V is TRBV5-1 and J is TRBJ2-7; 8 bases are shared with TRBD2. After removal of 5 bases from V and 4 bases from J, the junction contained 2 bases not matched to a gene. The CDR3 is 12 amino acids. Looked up from germline, CDR1 is SGHRS and CDR2 is YFSETQ. The CDR3 sequence: CASRASGYEQYF. CDR3 DNA: TGCGCCAGCAGAGCTAGCGGGTACGAGCAGTACTTC.

The chain carries TRBV5-1 and TRBJ2-7; D possibly corresponds to TRBD1 (6 bases). Per germline, CDR1 SGHRS and CDR2 YFSETQ. The CDR3 has 15 amino acids. Trimming took 3 bases from V and 6 from J, leaving 19 bases between them. Here the CDR3 DNA reads TGCGCCAGCAGCTCCCGAAATACAGGGTTAGGCGAGCAGTACTTC. Translating it yields CASSSRNTGLGEQYF. Based on the CDR3 plus reference TRBV5-1 and TRBJ2-7, the full variable domain is KAGVTQTPRYLIKTRGQQVTLSCSPISGHRSVSWYQQTPGQGLQFLFEYFSETQRNKGNFPGRFSGRQFSNSRSEMNVSTLELGDSALYLCASSSRNTGLGEQYFGPGTRLTVT.